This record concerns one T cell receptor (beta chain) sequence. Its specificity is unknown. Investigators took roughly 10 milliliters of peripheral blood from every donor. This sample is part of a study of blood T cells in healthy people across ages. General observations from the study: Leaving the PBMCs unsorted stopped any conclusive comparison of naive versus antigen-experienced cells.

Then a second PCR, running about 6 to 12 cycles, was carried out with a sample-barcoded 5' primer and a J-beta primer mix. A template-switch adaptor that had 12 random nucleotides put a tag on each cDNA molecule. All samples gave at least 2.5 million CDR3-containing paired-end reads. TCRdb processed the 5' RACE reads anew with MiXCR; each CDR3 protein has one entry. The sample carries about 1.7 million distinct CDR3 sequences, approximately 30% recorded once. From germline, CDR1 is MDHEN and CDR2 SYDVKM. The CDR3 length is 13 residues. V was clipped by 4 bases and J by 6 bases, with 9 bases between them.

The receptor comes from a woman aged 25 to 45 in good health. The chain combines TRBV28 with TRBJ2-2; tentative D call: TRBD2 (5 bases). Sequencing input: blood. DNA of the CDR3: TGTGCCAGCAGTTGGTTCGGGGCCGGGGAGCTGTTTTTT. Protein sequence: CASSWFGAGELFF.